This TCR beta chain was retrieved from a study of T-cell reconstitution after alpha-beta-depleted transplantation in children. J was trimmed by 0 bases and V by 4 bases; bases with no gene match: 9. The CDR3 is made up of 16 amino acids. In germline, CDR1 is LNHDA, CDR2 SQIVND (reference sequence). A TCRbeta library incorporating unique molecular identifiers was prepared. TCRdb reanalysed the PCR reads using MiXCR and keeps one entry per CDR3 protein. The sample lists 700,000 or so distinct CDR3 sequences, roughly 14% occurring once. This clonotype has just a few counts. Its matching antigen is unknown. Study-wide results and limits: Elevated TCRbeta diversity at day 60 was traced, in some patients, to surviving recipient T cells and thymic progenitors. Diversity and T-cell counts at one year after transplant derived mostly from new T cells.

Sequenced material: PBMCs, taken before TCRalphabeta/CD19-depleted stem cell transplant. The source of this sequence is a girl aged 2-9 years with congenital amegakaryocytic thrombocytopenia, due to receive a stem cell transplant. The chain uses TRBV19 and TRBJ2-7; 7 bases map to TRBD1. CDR3 amino acids: CASSTRSDRDSYEQYF. CDR3 sequence (DNA): TGTGCCAGTAGTACCCGATCCGACAGGGACTCCTACGAGCAGTACTTC.